This T cell receptor beta chain was recovered during a study of T cell responses to AZD1222 COVID-19 vaccine. Study-wide findings and caveats: Of the AZD1222 recipients, only six or seven were seropositive at baseline. Among the donors, most were white British and more were female, and clonal diversity was possibly underestimated. Sampling captured repertoires only after the peak T cell response.

Only in-frame clones appear in the TCRdb table, and some are missing; sequencing was by immunoSEQ multiplex PCR. The sample includes 97,000 or so clones, 70% to 90% seen only once; the top ten take 5%. On this clone itself: What it recognizes is unknown.

CDR3 size: 14 residues. The germline V and J ends were trimmed by 5 bases and 2 bases, with 12 bases remaining between them. Germline V gene lookup returns CDR1 MDHEN and CDR2 SYDVKM. Material: peripheral blood, obtained on day 0 of AZD1222 vaccination. This clonotype was obtained from an adult in good health. The chain has TRBV28 and TRBJ2-5, with D perhaps TRBD2 (6 bases). For the CDR3, the DNA is TGTGCCAGCAGTAACCGGGACTTTCAAGAGACCCAGTACTTC. It encodes CASSNRDFQETQYF.